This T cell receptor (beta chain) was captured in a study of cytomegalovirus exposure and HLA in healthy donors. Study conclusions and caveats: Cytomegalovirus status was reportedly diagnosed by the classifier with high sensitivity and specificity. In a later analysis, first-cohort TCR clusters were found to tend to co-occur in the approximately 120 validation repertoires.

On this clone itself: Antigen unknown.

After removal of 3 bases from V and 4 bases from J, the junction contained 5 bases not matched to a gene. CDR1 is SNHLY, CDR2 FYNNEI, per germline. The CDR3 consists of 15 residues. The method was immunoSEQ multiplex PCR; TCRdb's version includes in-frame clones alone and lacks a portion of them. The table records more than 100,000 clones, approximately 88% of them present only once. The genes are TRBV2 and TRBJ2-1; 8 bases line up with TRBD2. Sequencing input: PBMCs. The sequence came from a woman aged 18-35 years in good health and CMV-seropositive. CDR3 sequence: CASSDAAGGYNEQFF. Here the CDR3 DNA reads TGTGCCAGCAGTGACGCGGCGGGAGGATACAATGAGCAGTTCTTC.